What follows are 32 T cell receptor beta chains derived from one specimen sequenced in a study of Graves' ophthalmopathy and Graves' hyperthyroidism. Amplified material comprised TCR beta CDR3 regions derived from RNA transcripts. RT-PCR with HTBI primers came first, then second-round multiplex PCR. TCRdb passed the multiplex PCR reads through MiXCR, listing each CDR3 protein once. In the table there are about 620,000 distinct CDR3 sequences, around a fifth of which are singletons. The source material was peripheral blood. The receptors derive from a woman aged 18-29 years with stable Graves' hyperthyroidism. Some clones in this sample may be carry-over from other donors' samples.

This clonotype was seen more than once but under ten times. Sequence at one end of the junction differs from germline and may be a read error. This chain joins TRBV10-3 and TRBJ1-1, with D maybe TRBD1 (5 bases). The CDR3 spans 15 residues. CDR1 and CDR2 (germline): ENHRY, SYGVKD. In DNA, the CDR3 is TGTGCCATCAGTGAGAGAGGGGTAGAGAACACTGATGCTTTCTTT. Amino acid sequence: CAISERGVENTDAFF.

The sample holds many counts of this clonotype. This chain's CDR3 is CASSFPGLADQETQYF. In nucleotides, the CDR3 is TGTGCCAGCAGTTTTCCCGGACTAGCAGACCAAGAGACCCAGTACTTC. The chain recombines TRBV28 with TRBJ2-5; 8 bases align to TRBD2. CDR3 size: 16 residues. V was clipped by 3 bases and J by 0 bases; unmatched bases: 6. Germline V gives CDR1 MDHEN, CDR2 SYDVKM.

As for this clonotype: The junction shows a germline mismatch at one end, possibly a read error. The chain joins TRBV28 to TRBJ2-4; 7 bases match TRBD2. The CDR3 is made up of 14 amino acids. CDR1 and CDR2 from the germline V gene are MDHEN and SYDVKM. The CDR3, as DNA: TGTGCCAGCAAGGGGAGGGCCGGTAGAAACATTAAGTACTTC. It is translated as CASKGRAGRNIKYF.

The chain couples TRBV28 to TRBJ2-7; D is unclear. V was cut by 2 bases and J by 4 bases, with 12 bases left in between. Germline-derived CDR1 and CDR2 are MDHEN and SYDVKM. The CDR3 loop spans 14 amino acids. The CDR3 sequence is CASSLRTRLYEQYF. The CDR3 DNA sequence: TGTGCCAGCAGTTTAAGGACCCGTTTGTACGAGCAGTACTTC.

The chain links TRBV19 to TRBJ1-6; no clear D gene. The germline V gene encodes CDR1 LNHDA and CDR2 SQIVND (reference sequence). The CDR3 is 14 amino acids. Between the trimmed V and J ends, which lost 7 bases and 7 bases, there was a span of 14 bases. The CDR3 here is CASTFDGANSPLHF. CDR3 coding DNA: TGTGCCAGTACGTTCGACGGAGCCAATTCACCCCTCCACTTT.

This clonotype has a count of ten or more. This rearrangement joins TRBV12-3 or TRBV12-4 to TRBJ1-5; no reliable D call. The CDR3 is made up of 15 amino acids. The germline V and J ends were trimmed by 5 bases and 7 bases, with 18 bases remaining between them. CDR3 DNA: TGTGCCAGCAGTCCCCAAAATTGGGGTGGCCAGCCCCAGCATTTT. Translation: CASSPQNWGGQPQHF.

This clonotype has a count of ten or more. This chain uses TRBV12-3 or TRBV12-4 with TRBJ1-3; no clear D gene. Trimming removed 4 bases from V and 6 bases from J, with 4 bases in between. The CDR3 spans 11 residues. CDR3 coding DNA: TGTGCCAGCAGTTACGTAAACACCATATATTTT. This encodes CASSYVNTIYF.

This clonotype has at least ten counts. The chain uses TRBV4-1 and TRBJ2-5, with 8 positions matching TRBD1. The CDR3 covers 17 residues. Germline values: CDR1 MGHRA, CDR2 YSYEKL. V lost 6 bases to trimming and J lost 5 bases; unmatched junction nucleotides: 17. The CDR3 here is CASRQRPGQVNGETQYF. The CDR3 region has the DNA TGCGCCAGCAGGCAGAGACCGGGACAGGTTAACGGGGAGACCCAGTACTTC.

The chain couples TRBV7-2 to TRBJ1-5; a weak D match, TRBD1 (5 bases). This CDR3 has 13 amino acids. Trimming took 6 bases from V and 5 from J, leaving 11 bases between them. Germline CDR1 and CDR2: SGHTA and FQGNSA. The CDR3 region has the DNA TGTGCCAGCAGTTTGACAGACGATCAGCCCCAGCATTTT. Amino acids: CASSLTDDQPQHF.

The rearrangement joins TRBV4-2 to TRBJ1-2, with 8 positions matching TRBD1. The CDR3 spans 14 residues. The ends lost 1 base at V and 11 bases at J; junction bases unmatched: 9. Germline V lookup: CDR1 LGHNA, CDR2 YNFKEQ. The CDR3 region has the DNA TGTGCCAGCAGCCAAGTAGGGAGGACAGGGTCTTACACCTTC. As protein: CASSQVGRTGSYTF.

Ten or more counts support this clonotype. The V gene is TRBV14, the J gene TRBJ1-1; D uncertain. Trimming left V 4 bases short and J 7 bases short, with 16 bases between. The CDR3 is 14 residues long. Per germline, CDR1 SGHDN and CDR2 FVKESK. CDR3 sequence: CASSLQGPRSEAFF. The CDR3 DNA sequence: TGTGCCAGCAGCCTCCAAGGACCCAGGAGTGAAGCTTTCTTT.

There are many counts of this clonotype. V usage is TRBV25-1 and J usage is TRBJ1-5; D is unresolved. Per germline, CDR1 MGHDK and CDR2 SYGVNS. The CDR3 loop spans 14 amino acids. V gave up 4 bases and J gave up 0 bases, with 7 bases separating them. CDR3 nucleotide sequence: TGTGCCAGCAGTGGACGGTATAGCAATCAGCCCCAGCATTTT. Translation gives CASSGRYSNQPQHF. The full variable domain, with the rest looked up from reference TRBV25-1 and TRBJ1-5, is EADIYQTPRYLVIGTGKKITLECSQTMGHDKMYWYQQDPGMELHLIHYSYGVNSTEKGDLSSESTVSRIRTEHFPLTLESARPSHTSQYLCASSGRYSNQPQHFGDGTRLSIL.

This clonotype was observed a few times. The CDR3 DNA follows: TGTGCCAGCAGCAACGGGCAGCCGAACACCGGGGAGCTGTTTTTT. It yields the protein CASSNGQPNTGELFF. V is TRBV27 and J is TRBJ2-2; the D is unclear. V lost 6 bases and J lost 0, with 11 bases in between. CDR3 size: 15 residues. Germline assignment: CDR1 MNHEY and CDR2 SMNVEV (reference sequence).

This clonotype was seen only a few times. The chain is built from TRBV6-4 and TRBJ2-7, with unresolved D. Germline-derived CDR1 and CDR2 are MRHNA and SNTAGT. V lost 4 bases to trimming and J lost 7 bases, with 5 bases between them. CDR3 size: 10 residues. CDR3 DNA sequence: TGTGCCAGCAGTGTCGATGAGCAGTACTTC. This sequence encodes CASSVDEQYF.

Many counts were recorded for this clonotype. The chain uses TRBV27 and TRBJ2-7, with 7 bases lining up with TRBD1. Trimming took 5 bases from V and 2 from J; bases not matched to a gene: 9. The CDR3 extends over 15 amino acids. The germline V gene has CDR1 MNHEY and CDR2 SMNVEV (reference sequence). The CDR3 here is CASSLYGTAAYEQYF. The CDR3 region has the DNA TGTGCCAGCAGTCTATACGGGACAGCCGCCTACGAGCAGTACTTC.

In its sample, this clonotype was seen many times. The chain is built from TRBV2 and TRBJ2-7, with TRBD1 identical over 7 bases. The CDR3 runs 14 residues. The germline gives CDR1 SNHLY, CDR2 FYNNEI. J lost 2 bases, V lost 1 base, and 2 bases had no gene match. The CDR3 is CASSEGDRTYEQYF. The CDR3 DNA reads as TGTGCCAGCAGTGAAGGGGACAGAACCTACGAGCAGTACTTC.

This clonotype has at least ten counts. The J gene is TRBJ2-7, the V gene TRBV5-1, with TRBD2 identical over 7 bases. This CDR3 contains 15 residues. The junction had 9 bases not matched to a gene; V was cut back by 4 bases and J by 2 bases. Germline V gene sequence: CDR1 SGHRS, CDR2 YFSETQ. CDR3 sequence: CASSPGGGMPYEQYF. The CDR3 DNA sequence: TGCGCCAGCAGCCCGGGGGGAGGCATGCCCTACGAGCAGTACTTC.

This clonotype was observed many times. The chain couples TRBV27 to TRBJ1-2; 8 bases map to TRBD1. This CDR3 comprises 15 residues. CDR1 MNHEY and CDR2 SMNVEV come from the germline V gene (reference sequence). V lost 0 bases, J lost 7 bases, and 7 bases stayed unmatched. CDR3 DNA: TGTGCCAGCAGTTTATCCCGGACAGGGTTGAGTGGCTACACCTTC. Its translation: CASSLSRTGLSGYTF.

This clonotype was detected many times. The J gene is TRBJ2-2, the V gene TRBV5-1, with TRBD1 matching over 7 bases. CDR1 and CDR2 (germline): SGHRS, YFSETQ. The CDR3 has 15 residues. With 5 bases clipped from V and 3 bases from J, the junction kept 7 bases outside the gene matches. The DNA of the CDR3 is TGCGCCAGCAGATCACTACAGGGGTACACCGGGGAGCTGTTTTTT. It is translated as CASRSLQGYTGELFF.

This clonotype showed up many times. V gene TRBV7-9 combines with J gene TRBJ1-2; a weak D match, TRBD1 (5 bases). The CDR3 is 14 residues long. V was pared by 5 bases and J by 5 bases, with 15 bases between. Germline assignment: CDR1 SEHNR and CDR2 FQNEAQ (reference sequence). The CDR3 DNA reads as TGTGCCAGCAGCATAAACCTGGGGGATTATGGCTACACCTTC. It encodes CASSINLGDYGYTF.

This clonotype showed up many times. The V call is TRBV12-3 or TRBV12-4, the J call TRBJ2-7; either TRBD1 or TRBD2 may fit D (5 bases each). The germline V and J ends were trimmed by 0 bases and 0 bases, with 12 bases remaining between them. This CDR3 spans 16 amino acids. CDR3 sequence: CASSLARDGTSYEQYF. The CDR3 DNA reads TGTGCCAGCAGTTTAGCCCGGGACGGAACCTCCTACGAGCAGTACTTC.

This clonotype came up many times. This chain uses TRBV2 with TRBJ2-7; 11 bases agree with TRBD1. Unmatched junction bases numbered 5, after V lost 6 bases and J lost 4 bases. The CDR3 consists of 14 residues. Germline V CDR1 and CDR2: SNHLY, FYNNEI. This chain's CDR3 is CASSPDRGLYEQYF. CDR3 in DNA: TGTGCCAGCAGCCCGGACAGGGGGCTTTACGAGCAGTACTTC.

There are many counts of this clonotype. This rearrangement joins TRBV4-1 to TRBJ1-1; D is perhaps TRBD1 (6 bases). The CDR3 loop spans 15 amino acids. V lost 2 bases to trimming and J lost 2 bases, with 12 bases between them. Germline V gene lookup returns CDR1 MGHRA and CDR2 YSYEKL. This CDR3 reads CASSQPMGQNTEAFF. CDR3 in DNA: TGCGCCAGCAGCCAACCCATGGGACAAAACACTGAAGCTTTCTTT.

CDR3 nucleotide sequence: TGTGCCAGCAGTCCCGGGACGGAACCTAATCAGCCCCAGCATTTT. Protein product: CASSPGTEPNQPQHF. The chain employs TRBV12-3 or TRBV12-4 and TRBJ1-5, with D possibly being TRBD1 (5 bases). This CDR3 has 15 amino acids. Trimming stripped 5 bases from V and 4 bases from J, with 15 bases between.

V and J are TRBV6-2 or TRBV6-3 and TRBJ1-6; possibly TRBD1 for D (5 bases). The V gene lost 10 bases and the J gene lost 0 bases, with 10 bases spanning the gap. The CDR3 sequence is 14 residues long. Per the germline V gene, CDR1 is MNHEY and CDR2 is SVGEGT. The CDR3 region has the DNA TGTGCCACCCGCGACAGCTCCTATAATTCACCCCTCCACTTT. It yields the protein CATRDSSYNSPLHF.

For this clonotype: Sequence at one end of the junction differs from germline and may be a read error. The rearrangement links TRBV7-7 to TRBJ2-2; TRBD2 aligns across 12 bases. CDR1 is SSHAT, CDR2 FNYEAQ, per germline (reference sequence). The CDR3 sequence is 15 residues long. This CDR3 is CASSPLAGGAGELFF. CDR3 in DNA: TGTGCTAGCAGCCCTCTAGCGGGGGGGGCCGGGGAGCTGTTTTTT. The variable domain in full, with the rest retrieved from reference TRBV7-7 and TRBJ2-2, is GAGVSQSPRYKVTKRGQDVTLRCDPISSHATLYWYQQALGQGPEFLTYFNYEAQPDKSGLPSDRFSAERPEGSISTLTIQRTEQRDSAMYRCASSPLAGGAGELFFGEGSRLTVL.

This rearrangement joins TRBV13 to TRBJ2-3; D is unresolved. The CDR3 spans 14 residues. Trimming took 0 bases from V and 2 from J, leaving 6 bases between them. Germline CDR1 and CDR2: PRHDT and FYEKMQ (reference sequence). The CDR3 DNA sequence: TGTGCCAGCAGCTTAGGTGCCACCACAGATACGCAGTATTTT. Protein sequence: CASSLGATTDTQYF. The variable domain in full, with the rest retrieved from reference TRBV13 and TRBJ2-3, is AAGVIQSPRHLIKEKRETATLKCYPIPRHDTVYWYQQGPGQDPQFLISFYEKMQSDKGSIPDRFSAQQFSDYHSELNMSSLELGDSALYFCASSLGATTDTQYFGPGTRLTVL.

This clonotype has a count of ten or more. The chain carries TRBV14 and TRBJ1-2; TRBD1 might be the D (6 bases). Germline lookup yields CDR1 SGHDN and CDR2 FVKESK. V was pared by 3 bases and J by 3 bases, with 11 bases between. This CDR3 spans 14 amino acids. CDR3 bases: TGTGCCAGCAGCCACCAGACAGGCGACTATGGCTACACCTTC. This encodes CASSHQTGDYGYTF.

This clonotype has ten or more counts. The V call is TRBV5-1, the J call TRBJ1-1; D is unresolved. CDR3 length: 14 amino acids. Trimming stripped 6 bases from V and 1 base from J, with 13 bases between. Germline V gives CDR1 SGHRS, CDR2 YFSETQ. CDR3 amino acids: CASTIQAGNTEAFF. In DNA form, the CDR3 reads TGCGCCAGCACTATCCAAGCAGGGAACACTGAAGCTTTCTTT.

At least ten counts were recorded for this clonotype. The gene calls are TRBV6-1 and TRBJ2-7; perhaps TRBD2 as D (5 bases). Deletions cut 5 bases from V and 2 bases from J, with 16 bases between. This CDR3 comprises 15 residues. CDR1 is MNHNS, CDR2 SASEGT, per germline. CDR3 coding DNA: TGTGCCAGCAGTCCGGAGGCAGCTAACACCTACGAGCAGTACTTC. Protein: CASSPEAANTYEQYF.

V gene TRBV15 combines with J gene TRBJ2-5; D unclear. Germline CDR1 reads LNHNV; CDR2 reads YYDKDF (reference sequence). The CDR3 consists of 13 residues. V was pared by 2 bases and J by 3 bases, with 7 bases between. The chain's CDR3 is CATSRNLEETQYF. In DNA, the CDR3 is TGTGCCACCAGCAGAAACCTAGAAGAGACCCAGTACTTC.

Ten or more counts support this clonotype. The CDR3 coding sequence is TGCGCCAGCAGCAGCAAGAGGGGGGGTGGCCTATGGGTCTCTGGGGCCAACGTCCTGACTTTC. Amino acid sequence: CASSSKRGGGLWVSGANVLTF. V gene TRBV5-1 combines with J gene TRBJ2-6; TRBD2 might be the D (7 bases). Germline V gene data show CDR1 as SGHRS and CDR2 as YFSETQ. V lost 4 bases to trimming and J lost 0 bases, with 26 bases between them. The CDR3 runs 21 residues.